This T cell receptor (beta chain) is drawn from a study of beta chain features in type 1 diabetes. Points from the study as a whole: In comparison with healthy donors, patients had naive, central memory and Treg TCRB repertoires that appeared more similar. Patients with Type 1 diabetes showed moderately but significantly shorter TCRB CDR3s in all four CD4+ subsets. Unsettled here was the matter of whether HLA type influences TCRB rearrangement.

This clone was recorded a few times. The antigen remains undetermined. Expressed TCRB transcripts were sequenced because the entire RNA isolate underwent reverse transcription. Produced via immunoSEQ multiplex PCR; TCRdb's table is partial and in-frame only. The sample lists 400,000 or so clones, around 10% occurring once. Purity exceeding 98% was reached by all sorted populations. The specimen was central memory CD4+ T cells from blood. This receptor was obtained from a young man with type 1 diabetes.

CDR3 region: CASRGAPNYGYTF. Written as DNA, the CDR3 is TGTGCCAGCAGGGGGGCACCTAACTATGGCTACACCTTC. The chain employs TRBV7-9 and TRBJ1-2; D is perhaps TRBD1 (6 bases). V lost 6 bases and J 0 bases, leaving 8 bases between the germline ends. Germline CDR1 reads SEHNR; CDR2 reads FQNEAQ (reference sequence). This CDR3 has 13 residues.